Given below is one T cell receptor (beta chain) in context. The source of the sample is a study of CD8 T cells in ankylosing spondylitis. TCRdb re-called the 5' RACE reads with MiXCR, one entry per CDR3 protein. Here the sample spans about 200,000 distinct CDR3 sequences, 10% to 15% being singletons. V trimming: 4 bases; J trimming: 2 bases; junction bases outside the gene matches: 5. This CDR3 contains 15 residues. Germline CDR1 and CDR2: SEHNR and FQNEAQ (reference sequence). Sequencing was performed on blood, either unsorted or a sorted T cell fraction (not recorded which). The V gene is TRBV7-9, the J gene TRBJ2-1, with 7 nucleotides matching TRBD1. The source is a male donor with ankylosing spondylitis or in good health (not recorded which). Here the CDR3 DNA reads TGTGCCAGCAGCTCCGGGACAGAGCCCTACAATGAGCAGTTCTTC. Protein product: CASSSGTEPYNEQFF.